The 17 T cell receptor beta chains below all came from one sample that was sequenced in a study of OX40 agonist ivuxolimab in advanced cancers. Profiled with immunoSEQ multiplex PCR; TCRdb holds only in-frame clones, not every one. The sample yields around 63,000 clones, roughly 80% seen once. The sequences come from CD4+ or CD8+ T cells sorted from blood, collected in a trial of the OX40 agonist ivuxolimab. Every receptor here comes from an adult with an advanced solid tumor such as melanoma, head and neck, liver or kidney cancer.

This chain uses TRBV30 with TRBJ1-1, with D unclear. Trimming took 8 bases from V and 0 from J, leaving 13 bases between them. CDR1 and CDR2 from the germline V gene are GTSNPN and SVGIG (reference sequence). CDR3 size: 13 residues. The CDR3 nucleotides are TGTGCCGGAGGAGGGCGGGTGAACACTGAAGCTTTCTTT. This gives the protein CAGGGRVNTEAFF.

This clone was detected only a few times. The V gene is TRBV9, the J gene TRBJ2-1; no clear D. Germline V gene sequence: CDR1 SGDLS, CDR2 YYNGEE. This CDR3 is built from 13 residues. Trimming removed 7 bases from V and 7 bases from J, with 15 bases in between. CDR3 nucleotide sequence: TGTGCCAGCGCGAGAGGTGGAAGGAATGAGCAGTTCTTC. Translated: CASARGGRNEQFF.

In DNA form, the CDR3 reads TGTGCCACCCTTAATATTCTTCGAGAGACCCAGTACTTC. It yields the protein CATLNILRETQYF. This chain joins TRBV6-5 and TRBJ2-5; D is unclear. The CDR3 is 13 residues long. The germline V and J ends were trimmed by 10 bases and 4 bases, with 16 bases remaining between them. Germline CDR1 reads MNHEY; CDR2 reads SVGAGI.

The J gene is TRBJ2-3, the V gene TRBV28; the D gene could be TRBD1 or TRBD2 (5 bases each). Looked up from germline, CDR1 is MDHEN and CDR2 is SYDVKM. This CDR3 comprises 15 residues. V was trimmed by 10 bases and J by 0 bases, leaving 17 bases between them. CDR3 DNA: TGTGCCACCGGGGAAGGGGCCCCTAGCACAGATACGCAGTATTTT. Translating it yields CATGEGAPSTDTQYF.

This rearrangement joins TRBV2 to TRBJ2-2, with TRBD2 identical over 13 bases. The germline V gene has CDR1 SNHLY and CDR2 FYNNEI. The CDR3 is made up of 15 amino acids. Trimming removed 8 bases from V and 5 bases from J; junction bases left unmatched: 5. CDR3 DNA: TGTGCCAGCTTCCCGGGACTAGCGGGGACCGGGGAGCTGTTTTTT. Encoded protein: CASFPGLAGTGELFF.

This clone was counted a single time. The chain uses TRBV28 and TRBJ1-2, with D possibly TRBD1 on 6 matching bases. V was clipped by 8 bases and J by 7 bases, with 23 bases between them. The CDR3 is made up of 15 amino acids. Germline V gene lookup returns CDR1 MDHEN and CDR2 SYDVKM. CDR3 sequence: CASQQGQIGAGGYTF. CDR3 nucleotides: TGTGCCAGCCAGCAAGGACAGATTGGAGCAGGTGGCTACACCTTC.

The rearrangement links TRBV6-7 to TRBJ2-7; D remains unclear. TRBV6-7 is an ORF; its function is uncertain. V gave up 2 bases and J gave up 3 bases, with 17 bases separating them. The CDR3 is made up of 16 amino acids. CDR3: CASSYPPRDGSYEQYV. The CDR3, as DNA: TGTGCCAGCAGTTACCCCCCCCGAGACGGCAGCTACGAGCAGTACGTC.

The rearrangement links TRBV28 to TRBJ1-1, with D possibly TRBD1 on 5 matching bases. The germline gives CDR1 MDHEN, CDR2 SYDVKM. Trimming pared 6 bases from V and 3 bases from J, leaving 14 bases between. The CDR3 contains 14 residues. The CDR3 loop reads CASRRGAPYTEAFF. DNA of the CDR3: TGTGCCAGCAGGCGAGGGGCGCCGTACACTGAAGCTTTCTTT.

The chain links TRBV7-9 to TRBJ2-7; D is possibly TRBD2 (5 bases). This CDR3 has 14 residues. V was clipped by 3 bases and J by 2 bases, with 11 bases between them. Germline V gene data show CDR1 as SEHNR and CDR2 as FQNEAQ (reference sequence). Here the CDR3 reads CASSLGRPPYEQYF. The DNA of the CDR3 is TGTGCCAGCAGCTTGGGGAGACCCCCCTACGAGCAGTACTTC.

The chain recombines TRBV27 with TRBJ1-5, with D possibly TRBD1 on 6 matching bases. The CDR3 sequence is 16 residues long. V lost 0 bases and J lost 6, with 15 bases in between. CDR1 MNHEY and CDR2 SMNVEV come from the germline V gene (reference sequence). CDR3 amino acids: CASSLSPTGLSQPQHF. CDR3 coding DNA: TGTGCCAGCAGTTTATCACCGACAGGTTTGAGTCAGCCCCAGCATTTT.

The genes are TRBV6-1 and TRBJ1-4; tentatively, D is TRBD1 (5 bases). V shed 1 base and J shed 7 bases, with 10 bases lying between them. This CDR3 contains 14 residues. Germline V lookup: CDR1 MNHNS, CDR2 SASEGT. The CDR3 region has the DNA TGTGCCAGCAGTGAAGTCGAGGGGATTGAAAAACTGTTTTTT. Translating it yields CASSEVEGIEKLFF.

The CDR3 bases are TGTGCCAGCAGCCAAGATCGCCGGGCCTCTGTGGGAAACACCATATATTTT. Protein: CASSQDRRASVGNTIYF. The chain links TRBV4-2 to TRBJ1-3, with no clear D. Trimming took off 0 bases at V and 4 bases at J, with 16 bases between the two ends. The CDR3 contains 17 residues. Germline CDR1 is LGHNA and CDR2 is YNFKEQ.

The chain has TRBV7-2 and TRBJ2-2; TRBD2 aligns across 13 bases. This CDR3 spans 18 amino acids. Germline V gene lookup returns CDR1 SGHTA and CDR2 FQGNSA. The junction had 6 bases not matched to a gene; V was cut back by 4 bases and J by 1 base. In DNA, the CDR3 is TGTGCCAGCAGCTCCCCCAGGACTAGCGGGGGGAACACCGGGGAGCTGTTTTTT. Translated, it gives CASSSPRTSGGNTGELFF.

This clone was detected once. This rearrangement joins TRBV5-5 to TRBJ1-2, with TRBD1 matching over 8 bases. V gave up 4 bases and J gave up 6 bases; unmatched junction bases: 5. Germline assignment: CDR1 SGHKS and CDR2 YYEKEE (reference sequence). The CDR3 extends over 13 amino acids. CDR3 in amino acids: CASSRTGSDGYTF. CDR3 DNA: TGTGCCAGCAGCCGGACAGGGAGCGATGGCTACACCTTC.

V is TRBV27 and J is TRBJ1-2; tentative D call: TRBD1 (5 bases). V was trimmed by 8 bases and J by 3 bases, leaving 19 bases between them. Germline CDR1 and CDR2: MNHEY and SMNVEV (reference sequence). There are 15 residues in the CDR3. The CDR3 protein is CASGSLGASHYGYTF. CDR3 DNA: TGTGCCAGCGGGTCTCTCGGGGCGAGTCACTATGGCTACACCTTC.

In DNA, the CDR3 is TGTGCCATCAGCGCCGGGAGCGAGGGTTATCAGCCCCAGCATTTT. Residues: CAISAGSEGYQPQHF. The chain combines TRBV10-3 with TRBJ1-5; D gene unclear. The V end lost 6 bases, the J end lost 5 bases, and 17 bases lay between the germline ends. The CDR3 runs 15 residues. The germline CDR1 and CDR2 sequences are ENHRY and SYGVKD.

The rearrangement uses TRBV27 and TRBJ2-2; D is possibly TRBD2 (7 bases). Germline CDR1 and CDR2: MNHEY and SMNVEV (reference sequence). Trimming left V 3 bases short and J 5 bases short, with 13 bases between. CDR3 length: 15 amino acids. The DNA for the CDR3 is TGTGCCAGCAGTTTGGGGGGGGCGGGGACCGGGGAGCTGTTTTTT. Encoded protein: CASSLGGAGTGELFF.